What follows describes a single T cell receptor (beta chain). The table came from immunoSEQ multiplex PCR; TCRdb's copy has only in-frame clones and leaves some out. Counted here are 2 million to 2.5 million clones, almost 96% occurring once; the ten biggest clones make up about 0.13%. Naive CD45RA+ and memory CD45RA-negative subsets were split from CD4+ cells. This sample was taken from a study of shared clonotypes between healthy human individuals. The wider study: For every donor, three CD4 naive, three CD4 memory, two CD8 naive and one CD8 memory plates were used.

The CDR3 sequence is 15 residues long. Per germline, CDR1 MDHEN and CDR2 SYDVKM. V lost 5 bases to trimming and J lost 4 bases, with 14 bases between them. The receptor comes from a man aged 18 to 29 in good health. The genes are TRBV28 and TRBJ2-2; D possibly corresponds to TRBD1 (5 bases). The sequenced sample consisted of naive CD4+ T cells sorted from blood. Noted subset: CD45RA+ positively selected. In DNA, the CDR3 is TGTGCCAGCAGTGGTGGACAAATCGGCACCGGGGAGCTGTTTTTT. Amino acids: CASSGGQIGTGELFF.